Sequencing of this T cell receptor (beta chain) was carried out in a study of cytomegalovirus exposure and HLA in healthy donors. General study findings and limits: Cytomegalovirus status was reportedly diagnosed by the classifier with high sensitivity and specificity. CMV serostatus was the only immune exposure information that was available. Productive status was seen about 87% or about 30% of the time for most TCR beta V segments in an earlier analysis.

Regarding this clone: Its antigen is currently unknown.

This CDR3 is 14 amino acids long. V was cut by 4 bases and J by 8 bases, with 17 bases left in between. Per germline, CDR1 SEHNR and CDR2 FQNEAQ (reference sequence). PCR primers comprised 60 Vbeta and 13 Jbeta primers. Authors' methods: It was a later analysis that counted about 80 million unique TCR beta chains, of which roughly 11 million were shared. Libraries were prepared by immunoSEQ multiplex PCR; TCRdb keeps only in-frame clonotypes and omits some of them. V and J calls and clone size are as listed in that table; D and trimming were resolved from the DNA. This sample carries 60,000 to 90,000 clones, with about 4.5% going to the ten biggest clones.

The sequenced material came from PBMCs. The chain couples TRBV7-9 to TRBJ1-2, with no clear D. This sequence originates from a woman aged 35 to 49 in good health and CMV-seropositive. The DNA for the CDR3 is TGTGCCAGCAGCTCCGCCCGACAAGTGGGCGGCTACACCTTC. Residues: CASSSARQVGGYTF.